This TCR beta chain was obtained from a study of cytomegalovirus exposure and HLA in healthy donors. Trimming took off 5 bases at V and 1 base at J, with 12 bases between the two ends. This CDR3 has 14 amino acids. The germline gives CDR1 SGHRS, CDR2 YFSETQ. The PCR contained 60 Vbeta and 13 Jbeta primers. The data were produced by immunoSEQ multiplex PCR, yet TCRdb's version contains in-frame clones alone and is incomplete. The sample holds about 130,000 clones; about 80% are singletons and the top ten take roughly 2.3%. Sequencing was carried out using PBMCs. This clonotype originated in a man aged 30-40 years in good health and CMV-seronegative. This rearrangement joins TRBV5-1 to TRBJ1-2; D gene unclear. The CDR3 is CASRLSRDNYGYTF. CDR3 nucleotide sequence: TGCGCCAGCAGACTCTCCCGGGATAACTATGGCTACACCTTC. The variable domain in full, completed from reference TRBV5-1 and TRBJ1-2, reads KAGVTQTPRYLIKTRGQQVTLSCSPISGHRSVSWYQQTPGQGLQFLFEYFSETQRNKGNFPGRFSGRQFSNSRSEMNVSTLELGDSALYLCASRLSRDNYGYTFGSGTRLTVV.